This T cell receptor (beta chain) was identified in a study of T cell responses to AZD1222 COVID-19 vaccine. Profiled with immunoSEQ multiplex PCR; TCRdb holds only in-frame clones, not every one. The sample has approximately 50,000 clones, roughly 88% seen once. The sequence was obtained from an adult in good health. Sequences were derived from peripheral blood, sampled on day 0 of AZD1222 vaccination.

The CDR3 region has the DNA TGTGCCAGCAGCTTATCAGGAGGGGGCGACGAGACCCAGTACTTC. Translation gives CASSLSGGGDETQYF. This chain connects TRBV5-4 to TRBJ2-5, with a possible D match to TRBD1 (7 bases). CDR3 length: 15 amino acids. Trimming took 2 bases from V and 5 from J, leaving 16 bases between them. CDR1 SGHNT and CDR2 YYREEE come from the germline V gene (reference sequence).